These 9 T cell receptor beta chains share one sample of origin, sequenced in a study of shared clonotypes between healthy human individuals (dated by TCRdb to the early 2020s). CD8 naive samples were obtained by positive selection for CCR7 among CD45RO-negative cells, yielding a CD45RA+CCR7+ population from which TemRA cells were excluded. Library preparation used the immunoSEQ multiplex PCR assay. This is the immuneACCESS table as TCRdb keeps it, with only in-frame sequences that have V and J called. A part of the clones is gone; compared with another copy, unresolved V genes explain less than half, and the rest is unexplained. A total of approximately 810,000 clones appear in this sample, nearly 95% of them only once. 24% of the sample rests with the top ten. Sequenced sample: naive CD8+ T cells sorted from blood. This sample's cell subset or site label indicates: CD45RA+CCR7+. These receptors all come from a young man in good health.

V usage is TRBV7-2 and J usage is TRBJ2-4; perhaps TRBD2 as D (5 bases). The germline V and J ends were trimmed by 1 base and 1 base, with 14 bases remaining between them. CDR3 length: 17 amino acids. Germline V CDR1 and CDR2: SGHTA, FQGNSA. CDR3 DNA sequence: TGTGCCAGCAGCTTAGTAGAGGGCTGGGTTGCCAAAAACATTCAGTACTTC. Translation: CASSLVEGWVAKNIQYF.

The chain recombines TRBV4-1 with TRBJ1-1; 7 bases map to TRBD1. The CDR3 has 15 residues. Trimming removed 0 bases from V and 1 base from J; junction bases left unmatched: 2. CDR1 and CDR2 (germline): MGHRA, YSYEKL. In nucleotides, the CDR3 is TGCGCCAGCAGCCAAGATAACAGGGGGAACACTGAAGCTTTCTTT. Protein product: CASSQDNRGNTEAFF.

This chain links TRBV5-6 with TRBJ2-1; no reliable D call. V was shortened by 0 bases and J by 5 bases, with 9 bases between the two germline ends. There are 14 residues in the CDR3. CDR1 is SGHDT, CDR2 YYEEEE, per germline. The CDR3 protein is CASSLGQLHNEQFF. The CDR3 bases are TGTGCCAGCAGCTTGGGGCAGCTCCACAATGAGCAGTTCTTC.

This chain uses TRBV6-5 with TRBJ2-7, with D hard to call. Between the trimmed V and J ends, which lost 8 bases and 1 base, there was a span of 15 bases. This CDR3 comprises 14 residues. Germline CDR1 MNHEY, CDR2 SVGAGI. The CDR3, as DNA: TGTGCCAGCTCTTCGGCGGTGGGGTCCTACGAGCAGTACTTC. This encodes CASSSAVGSYEQYF.

The chain uses TRBV7-9 and TRBJ1-4; 7 nucleotides match TRBD1. The CDR3 covers 16 residues. V lost 5 bases to trimming and J lost 6 bases; unmatched junction nucleotides: 12. CDR1 and CDR2 from the germline V gene are SEHNR and FQNEAQ (reference sequence). The CDR3 DNA reads TGTGCCAGCAGCCTGACAGGGAGGGGCAGCGATGAAAAACTGTTTTTT. The encoded protein is CASSLTGRGSDEKLFF. Filled out from reference TRBV7-9 and TRBJ1-4, the complete variable domain reads DTGVSQNPRHKITKRGQNVTFRCDPISEHNRLYWYRQTLGQGPEFLTYFQNEAQLEKSRLLSDRFSAERPKGSFSTLEIQRTEQGDSAMYLCASSLTGRGSDEKLFFGSGTQLSVL.

The table lists this clone with a count of one. The V and J genes are TRBV13 and TRBJ2-3; D gene uncertain. V dropped 5 bases and J dropped 2 bases, with 11 bases sitting between them. CDR1 is PRHDT, CDR2 FYEKMQ, per germline (reference sequence). The CDR3 has 14 amino acids. In nucleotides, the CDR3 is TGTGCCAGCAGCCCAGCACTGATCACAGATACGCAGTATTTT. Translation gives CASSPALITDTQYF.

The J gene is TRBJ1-2, the V gene TRBV4-1, with 9 bases lining up with TRBD1. The germline gives CDR1 MGHRA, CDR2 YSYEKL. The CDR3 loop spans 14 amino acids. The ends lost 3 bases at V and 4 bases at J; junction bases unmatched: 3. The CDR3 here is CASSQGQGGYGYTF. CDR3 sequence (DNA): TGCGCCAGCAGCCAGGGACAGGGAGGCTATGGCTACACCTTC.

The rearrangement links TRBV11-2 to TRBJ2-2, with D possibly matching TRBD2 (7 bases). The CDR3 has 13 amino acids. Germline CDR1 SGHAT, CDR2 FQNNGV. CDR3 residues: CATKRGATGELFF. DNA of the CDR3: TGTGCTACAAAACGGGGGGCAACCGGGGAGCTGTTTTTT. Using reference TRBV11-2 and TRBJ2-2 for the parts outside the CDR3, the full variable domain is EAGVAQSPRYKIIEKRQSVAFWCNPISGHATLYWYQQILGQGPKLLIQFQNNGVVDDSQLPKDRFSAERLKGVDSTLKIQPAKLEDSAVYLCATKRGATGELFFGEGSRLTVL.

This chain uses TRBV27 with TRBJ2-7, with TRBD1 identical over 9 bases. The CDR3 is 14 residues long. CDR1 is MNHEY and CDR2 is SMNVEV in the germline V gene (reference sequence). V gave up 6 bases and J gave up 3 bases; unmatched junction bases: 6. The CDR3 region is CASSTGTGYYEQYF. The CDR3 DNA follows: TGTGCCAGCAGCACCGGGACAGGGTACTACGAGCAGTACTTC.